The rows below give T cell receptor beta chains drawn from one sample of a study of cytomegalovirus exposure and HLA in healthy donors. Sequenced by immunoSEQ multiplex PCR; TCRdb stores in-frame clones only, minus some. This sample yields approximately 170,000 clones, of which approximately 71% are seen a single time; just under 4.5% belongs to the top ten. Sequenced: PBMCs. The receptors shown here come from a woman aged 18-30 years in good health and CMV-seropositive. Both conserved end residues are part of each CDR3. The order of the fields is D gene, clone size, CDR3 length, J gene, V gene, CDR3 protein, CDR3 DNA. The D gene is left open where the match is weak. Clone sizes are given selectively: once, few, many, or a class where the clone is expanded.

- | - | 16 | TRBJ1-1 | TRBV5-1 | CASSVNPGQLNTEAFF | TGCGCCAGCAGCGTGAACCCAGGACAGTTGAACACTGAAGCTTTCTTT
TRBD1 | few | 15 | TRBJ1-2 | TRBV5-5 | CASRPEQGINYGYTF | TGTGCCAGCAGACCCGAACAGGGGATCAACTATGGCTACACCTTC
TRBD1 | few | 19 | TRBJ1-1 | TRBV19 | CASSPSSFDRGYRNTEAFF | TGTGCCAGTAGTCCTTCTTCATTTGACAGGGGGTATAGAAACACTGAAGCTTTCTTT
- | - | 13 | TRBJ1-1 | TRBV29-1 | CSVQIHREDEAFF | TGCAGCGTTCAGATTCACAGGGAAGATGAAGCTTTCTTT
TRBD2 | - | 14 | TRBJ2-7 | TRBV19 | CASSPGLVFYEQYF | TGTGCCAGTAGCCCGGGACTAGTATTCTACGAGCAGTACTTC
- | - | 13 | TRBJ2-2 | TRBV10-3 | CASRGENTGELFF | TGTGCCTCTCGAGGAGAGAACACCGGGGAGCTGTTTTTT
TRBD1 | few | 12 | TRBJ2-5 | TRBV4-3 | CASKGAGETQYF | TGCGCCAGCAAGGGGGCTGGGGAGACCCAGTACTTC
TRBD1 | - | 13 | TRBJ2-7 | TRBV4-3 | CASSPQGAYEQYF | TGCGCCAGCAGCCCTCAGGGGGCCTACGAGCAGTACTTC
- | - | 13 | TRBJ1-4 | TRBV7-9 | CASSLREGEKLFF | TGTGCCAGCAGCTTGCGGGAGGGTGAAAAACTGTTTTTT
TRBD2 | - | 15 | TRBJ2-3 | TRBV25-1 | CASSDGLGGADTQYF | TGTGCCAGCAGTGACGGGCTGGGGGGGGCAGATACGCAGTATTTT
TRBD1 | - | 17 | TRBJ2-2 | TRBV7-2 | CASSQPRDRGINGELFF | TGTGCCAGCAGCCAACCACGGGACAGGGGGATTAACGGGGAGCTGTTTTTT